The 9 T cell receptor beta chains presented below share a single source sample, sequenced in a study of CD8 T cells in ankylosing spondylitis. TCRdb reanalysed the 5' RACE reads using MiXCR and keeps one entry per CDR3 protein. The table lists 39,000 or so distinct CDR3 sequences, less than 4% of them singletons, with about 3% in the top ten. Input material: blood, either unsorted or a sorted T cell fraction (not recorded which). The receptors here all came from a male donor with ankylosing spondylitis or in good health (not recorded which).

J is TRBJ2-2 and V is TRBV9; weak D call: TRBD1 (6 bases). CDR1 is SGDLS and CDR2 is YYNGEE in the germline V gene. The CDR3 is 15 amino acids. With 6 bases removed from V and 6 bases from J, the gap between germline ends came to 18 bases. CDR3 loop: CASKRGTLGAGELFF. The CDR3 bases are TGTGCCAGCAAGAGGGGGACCTTGGGAGCCGGGGAGCTGTTTTTT.

This clonotype has a count of ten or more. The rearrangement links TRBV9 to TRBJ2-1, with 8 bases matching TRBD2. The CDR3 contains 14 residues. Germline V lookup: CDR1 SGDLS, CDR2 YYNGEE. Trimming removed 2 bases from V and 3 bases from J; junction bases left unmatched: 1. CDR3 in amino acids: CASSVSGNYNEQFF. The CDR3 DNA reads as TGTGCCAGCAGCGTTAGCGGGAACTACAATGAGCAGTTCTTC. Together with reference TRBV9 and TRBJ2-1, the CDR3 gives the full variable domain: DSGVTQTPKHLITATGQRVTLRCSPRSGDLSVYWYQQSLDQGLQFLIQYYNGEERAKGNILERFSAQQFPDLHSELNLSSLELGDSALYFCASSVSGNYNEQFFGPGTRLTVL.

V and J are TRBV9 and TRBJ1-1; possibly TRBD1 for D (5 bases). V gave up 3 bases and J gave up 2 bases, with 17 bases separating them. Germline CDR1 SGDLS, CDR2 YYNGEE. The CDR3 runs to 16 residues. CDR3: CASSESLPTGNTEAFF. The DNA of the CDR3 is TGTGCCAGCAGCGAATCCCTCCCCACAGGTAACACTGAAGCTTTCTTT.

The V and J genes are TRBV9 and TRBJ1-3, with D hard to call. The V gene's germline CDR1 is SGDLS and CDR2 YYNGEE. Trimming took 4 bases from V and 2 from J, leaving 19 bases between them. CDR3 size: 17 residues. CDR3 region: CASSPKTFGGPGNTIYF. In DNA form, the CDR3 reads TGTGCCAGCAGCCCAAAGACATTTGGTGGGCCTGGAAACACCATATATTTT. Full variable domain (remainder filled in from reference TRBV9 and TRBJ1-3): DSGVTQTPKHLITATGQRVTLRCSPRSGDLSVYWYQQSLDQGLQFLIQYYNGEERAKGNILERFSAQQFPDLHSELNLSSLELGDSALYFCASSPKTFGGPGNTIYFGEGSWLTVV.

This clonotype was recorded many times. The V call is TRBV9, the J call TRBJ2-5, with 9 bases aligning to TRBD1. V shed 4 bases and J 7 bases; nucleotides not matched to a gene: 8. CDR3 length equals 14 residues. Per germline, CDR1 SGDLS and CDR2 YYNGEE. In DNA form, the CDR3 reads TGTGCCAGCAGCCAGGGACAGGGCCCAGGGACCCAGTACTTC. It codes for CASSQGQGPGTQYF.

In its sample, this clonotype was seen many times. The chain couples TRBV9 to TRBJ2-3, with D perhaps matching TRBD1 or TRBD2 (6 bases each). CDR1 is SGDLS, CDR2 YYNGEE, per germline. CDR3 length: 17 amino acids. Trimming stripped 0 bases from V and 5 bases from J, with 19 bases between. The CDR3 protein is CASSVGGRLVLRDTQYF. CDR3 in DNA: TGTGCCAGCAGCGTAGGGGGGCGACTAGTTCTAAGAGATACGCAGTATTTT. The whole variable domain, filled in from reference TRBV9 and TRBJ2-3, reads DSGVTQTPKHLITATGQRVTLRCSPRSGDLSVYWYQQSLDQGLQFLIQYYNGEERAKGNILERFSAQQFPDLHSELNLSSLELGDSALYFCASSVGGRLVLRDTQYFGPGTRLTVL.

This clonotype was seen many times. The chain links TRBV9 to TRBJ2-1; 12 bases match TRBD2. CDR1 is SGDLS and CDR2 is YYNGEE in the germline V gene. The CDR3 runs to 19 residues. Germline trimming cut 2 bases from V and 2 bases from J; bases unmatched to any gene: 11. The CDR3 loop reads CASSVNPPSGRGAYNEQFF. The CDR3 DNA reads TGTGCCAGCAGCGTCAACCCTCCTAGCGGGAGGGGGGCCTACAATGAGCAGTTCTTC.

This clonotype was counted many times. The genes are TRBV9 and TRBJ2-5; D gene unclear. The CDR3 runs 13 residues. V was cut by 5 bases and J by 5 bases, with 13 bases left in between. CDR1 and CDR2 from the germline V gene are SGDLS and YYNGEE. CDR3 sequence (DNA): TGTGCCAGCAGTGCGAGGTCGTGGGAGACCCAGTACTTC. This codes for CASSARSWETQYF.

This clonotype was counted many times. V is TRBV9 and J is TRBJ2-3, with D possibly being TRBD1 (5 bases). Trimming took off 4 bases at V and 2 bases at J, with 11 bases between the two ends. Germline V gives CDR1 SGDLS, CDR2 YYNGEE. The CDR3 is 14 residues long. The CDR3 DNA reads as TGTGCCAGCAGCATGGGGCCCCACACAGATACGCAGTATTTT. Translated: CASSMGPHTDTQYF.